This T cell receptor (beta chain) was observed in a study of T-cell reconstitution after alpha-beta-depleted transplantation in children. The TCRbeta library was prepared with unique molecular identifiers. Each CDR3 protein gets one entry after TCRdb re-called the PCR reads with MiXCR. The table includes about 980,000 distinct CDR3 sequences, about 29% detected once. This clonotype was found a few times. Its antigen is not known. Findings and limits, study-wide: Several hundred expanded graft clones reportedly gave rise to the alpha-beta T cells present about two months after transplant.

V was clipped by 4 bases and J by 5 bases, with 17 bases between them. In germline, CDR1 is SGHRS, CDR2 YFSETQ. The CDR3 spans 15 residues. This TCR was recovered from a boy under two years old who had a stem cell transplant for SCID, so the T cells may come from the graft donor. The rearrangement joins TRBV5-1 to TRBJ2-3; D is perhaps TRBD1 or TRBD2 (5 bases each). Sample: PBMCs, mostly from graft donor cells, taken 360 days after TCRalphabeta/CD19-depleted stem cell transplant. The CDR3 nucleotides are TGCGCCAGCAGCCCCCAGGGACGGGGTAGAGATACGCAGTATTTT. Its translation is CASSPQGRGRDTQYF. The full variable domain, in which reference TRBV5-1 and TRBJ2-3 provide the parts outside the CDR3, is KAGVTQTPRYLIKTRGQQVTLSCSPISGHRSVSWYQQTPGQGLQFLFEYFSETQRNKGNFPGRFSGRQFSNSRSEMNVSTLELGDSALYLCASSPQGRGRDTQYFGPGTRLTVL.